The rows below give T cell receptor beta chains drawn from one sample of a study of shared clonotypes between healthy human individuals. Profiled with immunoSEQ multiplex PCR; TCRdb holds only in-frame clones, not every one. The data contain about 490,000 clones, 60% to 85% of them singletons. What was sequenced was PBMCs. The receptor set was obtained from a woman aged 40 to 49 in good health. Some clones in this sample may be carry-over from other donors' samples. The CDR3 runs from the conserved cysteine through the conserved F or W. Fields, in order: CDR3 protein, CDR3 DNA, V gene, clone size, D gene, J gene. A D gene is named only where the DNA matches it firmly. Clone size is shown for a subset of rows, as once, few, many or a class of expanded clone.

CDR3: CASSQRVLPLSYEQYF; DNA: TGCGCCAGCAGCCAGAGGGTCCTACCGCTCAGCTACGAGCAGTACTTC; V: TRBV4-3; size: -; D: -; J: TRBJ2-7
CDR3: CASSFGRGADTQYF; DNA: TGCGCCAGCAGCTTCGGCAGGGGGGCAGATACGCAGTATTTT; V: TRBV5-1; size: few; D: -; J: TRBJ2-3
CDR3: CASSQVTGATNEKLFF; DNA: TGCGCCAGCAGCCAAGTAACCGGAGCAACTAATGAAAAACTGTTTTTT; V: TRBV4-3; size: -; D: -; J: TRBJ1-4
CDR3: CASSVDDQGRGAYEQYF; DNA: TGTGCCAGCAGCGTAGACGATCAGGGCAGGGGAGCCTACGAGCAGTACTTC; V: TRBV9; size: -; D: -; J: TRBJ2-7
CDR3: CASSSGQSMVAQHF; DNA: TGTGCCAGCAGCTCGGGACAGTCTATGGTAGCCCAGCATTTT; V: TRBV7-2; size: -; D: TRBD1; J: TRBJ1-5
CDR3: CASTQGTPSTDTQYF; DNA: TGTGCCAGCACCCAGGGGACACCGAGCACAGATACGCAGTATTTT; V: TRBV2; size: -; D: -; J: TRBJ2-3
CDR3: CASSLAALAATDTQYF; DNA: TGTGCCAGCAGCCTCGCCGCACTAGCGGCCACAGATACGCAGTATTTT; V: TRBV13; size: -; D: TRBD2; J: TRBJ2-3
CDR3: CASSFITGELFF; DNA: TGTGCCAGCAGCTTTATCACCGGGGAGCTGTTTTTT; V: TRBV5-6; size: -; D: -; J: TRBJ2-2
CDR3: CASSLRMGGETQYF; DNA: TGCGCCAGCAGCTTGCGTATGGGAGGTGAGACCCAGTACTTC; V: TRBV5-1; size: -; D: -; J: TRBJ2-5
CDR3: CASSQDLAPVAGELFF; DNA: TGCGCCAGCAGCCAAGATCTCGCCCCTGTCGCCGGGGAGCTGTTTTTT; V: TRBV4-3; size: -; D: -; J: TRBJ2-2
CDR3: CASSTRTGGSYNEQFF; DNA: TGTGCCAGCAGCACACGGACAGGGGGCTCCTACAATGAGCAGTTCTTC; V: TRBV9; size: -; D: TRBD1; J: TRBJ2-1
CDR3: CASSLNPWRERSYNEQFF; DNA: TGTGCCAGCAGCTTAAACCCTTGGAGGGAGAGGTCCTACAATGAGCAGTTCTTC; V: TRBV7-3; size: -; D: -; J: TRBJ2-1
CDR3: CASSMGQGAGQPQHF; DNA: TGTGCCAGTAGTATGGGACAGGGGGCGGGACAGCCCCAGCATTTT; V: TRBV19; size: -; D: TRBD1; J: TRBJ1-5